This T cell receptor beta chain derives from a study of blood T cell repertoires in COVID-19. As processed by the authors: Quantification of nucleated cells was approximated via reference gene primer amplification. This table comes from immunoSEQ multiplex PCR, and its TCRdb copy is limited to in-frame clones, with some not included. The DNA was the basis for D and trimming; V, J and clone size are from that table. The sample carries about 150,000 clones, roughly 79% recorded once. This CDR3 is 15 amino acids long. V shed 4 bases, J shed 2 bases, and the junction held 6 bases outside the gene matches. CDR1 and CDR2 (germline): SGHAT, FQNNGV.

The chain couples TRBV11-2 to TRBJ1-2; 8 bases line up with TRBD1. The clonotype comes from a man aged 45 to 65 with active or convalescent COVID-19. Material for sequencing was peripheral blood. This chain's CDR3 is CASSSRTGRNYGYTF. The CDR3 nucleotides read TGTGCCAGCAGCTCAAGGACAGGGAGGAACTATGGCTACACCTTC.